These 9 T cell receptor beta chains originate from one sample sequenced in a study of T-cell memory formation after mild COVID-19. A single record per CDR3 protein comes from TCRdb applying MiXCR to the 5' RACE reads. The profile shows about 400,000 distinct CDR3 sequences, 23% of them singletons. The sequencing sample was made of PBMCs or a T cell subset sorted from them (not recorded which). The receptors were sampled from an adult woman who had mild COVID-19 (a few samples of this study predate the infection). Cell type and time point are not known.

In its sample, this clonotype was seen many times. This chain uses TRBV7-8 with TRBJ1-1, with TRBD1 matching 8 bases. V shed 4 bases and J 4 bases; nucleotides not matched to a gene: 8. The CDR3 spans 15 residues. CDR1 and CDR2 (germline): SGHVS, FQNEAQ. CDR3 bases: TGTGCCAGCAGCTCCTTGCAGGGGGCGCGCACTGAAGCTTTCTTT. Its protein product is CASSSLQGARTEAFF. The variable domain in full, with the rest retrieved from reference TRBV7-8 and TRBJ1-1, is GAGVSQSPRYKVAKRGQDVALRCDPISGHVSLFWYQQALGQGPEFLTYFQNEAQLDKSGLPSDRFFAERPEGSVSTLKIQRTQQEDSAVYLCASSSLQGARTEAFFGQGTRLTVV.

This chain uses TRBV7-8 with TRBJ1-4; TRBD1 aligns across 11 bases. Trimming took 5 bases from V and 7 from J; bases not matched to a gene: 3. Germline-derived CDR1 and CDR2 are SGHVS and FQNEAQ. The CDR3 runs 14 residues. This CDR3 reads CASSIGQGAEKLFF. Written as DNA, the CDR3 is TGTGCCAGCAGCATCGGACAGGGGGCTGAAAAACTGTTTTTT.

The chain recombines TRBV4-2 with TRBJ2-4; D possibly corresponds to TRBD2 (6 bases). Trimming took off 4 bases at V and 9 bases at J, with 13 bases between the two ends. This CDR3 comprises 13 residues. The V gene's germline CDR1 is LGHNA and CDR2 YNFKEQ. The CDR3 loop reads CASSPEGRAIQYF. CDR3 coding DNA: TGTGCCAGCAGCCCGGAGGGCCGGGCCATTCAGTACTTC.

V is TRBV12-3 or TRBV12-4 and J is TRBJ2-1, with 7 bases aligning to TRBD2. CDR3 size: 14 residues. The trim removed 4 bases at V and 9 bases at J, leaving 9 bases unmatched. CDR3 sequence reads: CASSWGGKEGEQFF. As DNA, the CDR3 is TGTGCCAGCAGTTGGGGGGGAAAGGAGGGTGAGCAGTTCTTC.

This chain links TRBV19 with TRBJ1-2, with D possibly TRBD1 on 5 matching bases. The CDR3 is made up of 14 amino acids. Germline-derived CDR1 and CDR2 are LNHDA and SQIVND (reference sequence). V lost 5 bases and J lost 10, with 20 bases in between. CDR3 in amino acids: CASSELQRGTYYTF. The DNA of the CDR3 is TGTGCCAGTAGTGAACTCCAGCGAGGGACCTACTACACCTTC.

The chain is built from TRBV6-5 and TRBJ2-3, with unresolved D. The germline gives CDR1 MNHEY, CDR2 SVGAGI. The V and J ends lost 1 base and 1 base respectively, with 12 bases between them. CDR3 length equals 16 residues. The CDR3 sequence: CASSYLRWAGTDTQYF. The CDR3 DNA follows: TGTGCCAGCAGTTACTTGAGGTGGGCTGGCACAGATACGCAGTATTTT.

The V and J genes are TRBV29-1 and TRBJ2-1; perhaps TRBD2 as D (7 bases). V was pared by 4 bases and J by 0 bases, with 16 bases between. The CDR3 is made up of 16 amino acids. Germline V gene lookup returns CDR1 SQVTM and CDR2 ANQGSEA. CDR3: CSVVWGRGSSYNEQFF. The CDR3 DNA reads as TGCAGCGTTGTCTGGGGGCGGGGGTCCTCCTACAATGAGCAGTTCTTC.

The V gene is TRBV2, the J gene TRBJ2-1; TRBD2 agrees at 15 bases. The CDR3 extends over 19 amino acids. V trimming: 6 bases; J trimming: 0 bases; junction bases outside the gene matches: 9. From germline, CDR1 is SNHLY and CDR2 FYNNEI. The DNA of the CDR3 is TGTGCCAGCAGAAATCCCGGGACTAGCGGGGGGCCCTCCTACAATGAGCAGTTCTTC. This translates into CASRNPGTSGGPSYNEQFF.

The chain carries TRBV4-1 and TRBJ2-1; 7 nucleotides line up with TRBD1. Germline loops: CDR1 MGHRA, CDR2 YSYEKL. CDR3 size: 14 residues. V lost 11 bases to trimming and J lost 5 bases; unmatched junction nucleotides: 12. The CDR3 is CAAARDRLNNEQFF. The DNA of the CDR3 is TGCGCCGCGGCTCGGGACAGACTTAACAATGAGCAGTTCTTC.